These 29 T cell receptor beta chains originate from one sample sequenced in a study of T-cell memory formation after mild COVID-19. In TCRdb, the 5' RACE reads were re-called with MiXCR into one record per CDR3 protein. Seen here are approximately 170,000 distinct CDR3 sequences, 10% to 15% observed once, and the top ten hold approximately 3.6%. Sequences were obtained from PBMCs or a T cell subset sorted from them (not recorded which). The receptors derive from a man younger than 30 who had mild COVID-19 (a few samples of this study predate the infection). Cell type and time point are not known.

The chain carries TRBV6-2 or TRBV6-3 and TRBJ2-3, with D tentatively TRBD1 or TRBD2 (5 bases each). The ends were cut back, 6 bases at V and 2 bases at J, with 21 bases in the middle. The germline V gene encodes CDR1 MNHEY and CDR2 SVGEGT. This CDR3 region has 17 residues. In DNA, the CDR3 is TGTGCCAGCAGAGCCATAGGTGGGGGAACGAACACAGATACGCAGTATTTT. It specifies CASRAIGGGTNTDTQYF.

The genes are TRBV7-2 and TRBJ2-3, with unresolved D. CDR1 is SGHTA and CDR2 is FQGNSA in the germline V gene. The CDR3 has 13 residues. V lost 6 bases and J 2 bases, leaving 9 bases between the germline ends. DNA of the CDR3: TGTGCCAGCAGTCCTATGATCACAGATACGCAGTATTTT. It is translated as CASSPMITDTQYF.

This clonotype was seen a few times. V and J are TRBV7-2 and TRBJ2-7; no definite D call. Germline-derived CDR1 and CDR2 are SGHTA and FQGNSA. V lost 6 bases, J lost 0 bases, and 12 bases lay in between. The CDR3 is made up of 14 amino acids. CDR3 nucleotides: TGTGCCAGCAGTTACGTGGGCGACTCCTACGAGCAGTACTTC. This gives the protein CASSYVGDSYEQYF.

This chain links TRBV27 with TRBJ2-5; no definite D call. V gave up 8 bases and J gave up 5 bases, with 12 bases separating them. The CDR3 totals 12 residues. Germline V gene lookup returns CDR1 MNHEY and CDR2 SMNVEV (reference sequence). DNA of the CDR3: TGTGCCAGCGGAGATATGGGGGAGACCCAGTACTTC. It is translated as CASGDMGETQYF.

This clonotype came up a few times. The rearrangement joins TRBV6-5 to TRBJ2-5; D unresolved. Trimming removed 5 bases at V and 3 bases at J, with 13 bases between. This CDR3 is built from 14 residues. Germline V lookup: CDR1 MNHEY, CDR2 SVGAGI. CDR3 in DNA: TGTGCCAGCAGTGTGACGGGTGGAAAAGAGACCCAGTACTTC. Translated: CASSVTGGKETQYF.

This clonotype was observed a few times. The V gene is TRBV29-1, the J gene TRBJ1-2; D is possibly TRBD1 (6 bases). The CDR3 runs to 12 residues. Germline CDR1 is SQVTM and CDR2 is ANQGSEA. Trimming removed 2 bases at V and 8 bases at J, with 12 bases between. Here the CDR3 DNA reads TGCAGCGTTGAAACCGGGGGCGGCGGCTACACCTTC. Amino acids: CSVETGGGGYTF. Drawing the rest from reference TRBV29-1 and TRBJ1-2, the complete variable domain is SAVISQKPSRDICQRGTSLTIQCQVDSQVTMMFWYRQQPGQSLTLIATANQGSEATYESGFVIDKFPISRPNLTFSTLTVSNMSPEDSSIYLCSVETGGGGYTFGSGTRLTVV.

The sample holds a few counts of this clonotype. The chain links TRBV4-3 to TRBJ1-2; D perhaps matches TRBD1 (6 bases). The V and J ends lost 1 base and 4 bases respectively, with 10 bases between them. The CDR3 totals 14 residues. In germline, CDR1 is LGHNA, CDR2 YSLEER. The CDR3 coding sequence is TGCGCCAGCAGCCAAGGGAGGGGGAGCTATGGCTACACCTTC. It is translated as CASSQGRGSYGYTF.

This clonotype was observed a handful of times. This chain uses TRBV5-6 with TRBJ1-5; D unclear. Trimming stripped 1 base from V and 4 bases from J, with 9 bases between. The CDR3 totals 14 residues. Germline V gene data show CDR1 as SGHDT and CDR2 as YYEEEE. The chain's CDR3 is CASSLFRGNQPQHF. DNA for the CDR3: TGTGCCAGCAGCTTGTTTCGGGGAAATCAGCCCCAGCATTTT. The full variable domain, with the rest looked up from reference TRBV5-6 and TRBJ1-5, is DAGVTQSPTHLIKTRGQQVTLRCSPKSGHDTVSWYQQALGQGPQFIFQYYEEEERQRGNFPDRFSGHQFPNYSSELNVNALLLGDSALYLCASSLFRGNQPQHFGDGTRLSIL.

This sequence joins TRBV7-9 and TRBJ1-3; D not certain. The V end was cut by 1 base, the J end by 10 bases, with 17 bases between. Germline V CDR1 and CDR2: SEHNR, FQNEAQ (reference sequence). The CDR3 is made up of 15 amino acids. CDR3: CASSLDGSRSMTIYF. The CDR3 bases are TGTGCCAGCAGCTTAGACGGTTCCAGGTCAATGACCATATATTTT.

This clonotype was observed a handful of times. The genes are TRBV5-5 and TRBJ2-2; D uncertain. Germline V gene lookup returns CDR1 SGHKS and CDR2 YYEKEE (reference sequence). This CDR3 comprises 14 residues. The V gene lost 0 bases and the J gene lost 6 bases, with 9 bases spanning the gap. The CDR3 DNA is TGTGCCAGCAGCTTGGGTCCTCTGGCCGGGGAGCTGTTTTTT. This translates into CASSLGPLAGELFF.

The chain has TRBV4-2 and TRBJ2-4; D is perhaps TRBD1 (6 bases). V was cut by 0 bases and J by 1 base, with 10 bases left in between. The length of the CDR3 is 16 residues. Germline loops: CDR1 LGHNA, CDR2 YNFKEQ. The chain's CDR3 is CASSQEDRTAKNIQYF. The CDR3, as DNA: TGTGCCAGCAGCCAAGAGGACAGAACGGCCAAAAACATTCAGTACTTC.

This clonotype appeared a few times. The chain uses TRBV29-1 and TRBJ1-2; possibly TRBD1 for D (5 bases). CDR3 length: 15 residues. Between the trimmed V and J ends, which lost 7 bases and 4 bases, there was a span of 22 bases. Germline V gene lookup returns CDR1 SQVTM and CDR2 ANQGSEA. The CDR3 sequence is CSAWGGAGEVYGYTF. For the CDR3, the DNA is TGCAGCGCCTGGGGCGGGGCCGGCGAGGTCTATGGCTACACCTTC.

This clonotype appeared a few times. The chain is built from TRBV18 and TRBJ2-6, with D perhaps TRBD1 (6 bases). Trimming pared 3 bases from V and 4 bases from J, leaving 16 bases between. The CDR3 has 17 amino acids. The germline V gene has CDR1 KGHSH and CDR2 LQKENI. CDR3 bases: TGTGCCAGCTCACCCCTTACAGGGTTCGCCGGGGCCAACGTCCTGACTTTC. The encoded protein is CASSPLTGFAGANVLTF.

The rearrangement links TRBV20-1 to TRBJ1-1; weak D call: TRBD1 (5 bases). Germline loops: CDR1 DFQATT, CDR2 SNEGSKA (reference sequence). This CDR3 is 12 amino acids long. The ends were cut back, 5 bases at V and 1 base at J, with 8 bases in the middle. DNA for the CDR3: TGCAGTGCTCACGGGGGGAACACTGAAGCTTTCTTT. It is translated as CSAHGGNTEAFF.

This clonotype was counted once. This chain connects TRBV30 to TRBJ1-4; no firm D call. V lost 4 bases and J lost 11, with 14 bases in between. This CDR3 region has 12 residues. Germline V lookup: CDR1 GTSNPN, CDR2 SVGIG (reference sequence). The CDR3 bases are TGTGCCTGGAATACCGCCTTGGGTAAACTGTTTTTT. It yields the protein CAWNTALGKLFF.

The CDR3 protein is CASSPDSVPTREQFF. The CDR3, as DNA: TGTGCCAGCAGCCCCGACTCGGTACCAACGCGGGAGCAGTTCTTC. The chain uses TRBV7-8 and TRBJ2-1, with D unresolved. Germline V gives CDR1 SGHVS, CDR2 FQNEAQ. The CDR3 has 15 amino acids. The V gene lost 5 bases and the J gene lost 10 bases, with 21 bases spanning the gap.

This clonotype was recorded a few times. The chain combines TRBV7-2 with TRBJ2-3; the D gene is possibly TRBD2 (6 bases). V lost 2 bases and J 2 bases, leaving 14 bases between the germline ends. The CDR3 runs to 16 residues. Germline V gives CDR1 SGHTA, CDR2 FQGNSA. CDR3: CASSLQGLSLTDTQYF. The CDR3 DNA reads TGTGCCAGCAGCTTACAGGGACTTTCCCTCACAGATACGCAGTATTTT.

This clonotype was observed a handful of times. The chain has TRBV7-3 and TRBJ2-3; 7 bases are shared with TRBD2. J was trimmed by 6 bases and V by 1 base; bases with no gene match: 7. There are 15 residues in the CDR3. Per the germline V gene, CDR1 is SGHTA and CDR2 is FQGTGA. The chain's CDR3 is CASSLMAGEGDTQYF. The CDR3 DNA follows: TGTGCCAGCAGCTTAATGGCGGGGGAAGGGGATACGCAGTATTTT.

This chain joins TRBV23-1 and TRBJ1-6, with D maybe TRBD1 (5 bases). TRBV23-1 is reported as an ORF; its role is uncertain. V was clipped by 9 bases and J by 9 bases, with 21 bases between them. This CDR3 comprises 15 residues. CDR3 DNA: TGCGCCAGGCCCCTCTCAGAGGGGAAGACTTCACCCCTCCACTTT. Amino acids: CARPLSEGKTSPLHF.

This sequence joins TRBV12-3 or TRBV12-4 and TRBJ2-5; TRBD2 matches 7 bases. The CDR3 spans 15 residues. V was pared by 5 bases and J by 5 bases, with 11 bases of the junction left unmatched. CDR3 sequence: CASSPQIGRVETQYF. DNA of the CDR3: TGTGCCAGCAGTCCGCAAATAGGGAGGGTGGAGACCCAGTACTTC.

This clonotype was found many times. V gene TRBV10-3 combines with J gene TRBJ2-2; D is perhaps TRBD1 or TRBD2 (5 bases each). There are 15 residues in the CDR3. CDR1 and CDR2 (germline): ENHRY, SYGVKD. V was pared by 4 bases and J by 4 bases, with 13 bases between. The CDR3 reads CAISGEGRLTGELFF. The CDR3 DNA is TGTGCCATCAGTGGTGAGGGGCGACTCACCGGGGAGCTGTTTTTT.

The rearrangement links TRBV7-2 to TRBJ1-5; D is unresolved. The CDR3 runs to 14 residues. Trimming removed 1 base at V and 4 bases at J, with 8 bases between. From germline, CDR1 is SGHTA and CDR2 FQGNSA. The CDR3 nucleotides read TGTGCCAGCAGCTTAGGATTTGGAAATCAGCCCCAGCATTTT. It translates to CASSLGFGNQPQHF.

This chain uses TRBV7-2 with TRBJ1-5; TRBD1 matches 7 bases. The V gene end was trimmed by 5 bases and the J gene end by 7 bases; junction bases not matched to a gene: 8. The CDR3 sequence is 14 residues long. Germline V CDR1 and CDR2: SGHTA, FQGNSA. In DNA form, the CDR3 reads TGTGCCAGCAGCCCCCACAGGGGAGAACAGCCCCAGCATTTT. Translated, it gives CASSPHRGEQPQHF.

This clonotype was counted once. The chain employs TRBV6-2 or TRBV6-3 and TRBJ2-3, with D tentatively TRBD2 (5 bases). The V and J ends lost 5 bases and 8 bases respectively, with 14 bases between them. Germline V gene data show CDR1 as MNHEY and CDR2 as SVGEGT. The CDR3 totals 13 residues. The CDR3 coding sequence is TGTGCCAGCAGTCCCCGGGAACCACTTACGCAGTATTTT. Its translation: CASSPREPLTQYF.

This clonotype was counted between two and nine times. The chain has TRBV18 and TRBJ2-5, with D tentatively TRBD2 (6 bases). The V end was cut by 2 bases, the J end by 2 bases, with 15 bases between. CDR1 and CDR2 (germline): KGHSH, LQKENI. The CDR3 runs 16 residues. CDR3 amino acids: CASSPVPDYLQETQYF. The CDR3 coding sequence is TGTGCCAGCTCACCAGTCCCGGACTACTTACAAGAGACCCAGTACTTC. The entire variable domain, with the rest obtained from reference TRBV18 and TRBJ2-5, is as follows: NAGVMQNPRHLVRRRGQEARLRCSPMKGHSHVYWYRQLPEEGLKFMVYLQKENIIDESGMPKERFSAEFPKEGPSILRIQQVVRGDSAAYFCASSPVPDYLQETQYFGPGTRLLVL.

This clonotype was seen more than once but under ten times. The rearrangement links TRBV6-6 to TRBJ2-5; the D is unclear. The CDR3 has 14 amino acids. V lost 4 bases to trimming and J lost 0 bases, with 9 bases between them. Per germline, CDR1 MNHNY and CDR2 SVGAGI (reference sequence). CDR3 in DNA: TGTGCCAGCAGTTTCCGACATTACCAAGAGACCCAGTACTTC. Residues: CASSFRHYQETQYF.

A few counts support this clonotype. The V gene is TRBV5-5, the J gene TRBJ2-2; no clear D. The CDR3 consists of 13 residues. Trimming pared 4 bases from V and 4 bases from J, leaving 8 bases between. CDR1 and CDR2 (germline): SGHKS, YYEKEE (reference sequence). This CDR3 is CASSPLGTGELFF. The CDR3 DNA reads as TGTGCCAGCAGCCCGTTGGGCACCGGGGAGCTGTTTTTT.

This clonotype has only a few counts. The chain has TRBV21-1 and TRBJ2-2; the table's D call of TRBD2 was not tested on the DNA. TRBV21-1 is tagged as a pseudogene. The CDR3 spans 18 residues. The CDR3 region has the DNA TGTGCCAGCAGCCCGAGGGAGGGCCCCTGTCCGAACACCGGGGAGCTGTTTTTT. It is translated as CASSPREGPCPNTGELFF.

A few counts support this clonotype. The chain has TRBV5-1 and TRBJ2-5; the D is unclear. Trimming took 0 bases from V and 5 from J, leaving 11 bases between them. The length of the CDR3 is 14 residues. Germline V CDR1 and CDR2: SGHRS, YFSETQ. The CDR3 coding sequence is TGCGCCAGCAGCTTGGGTGGCGCGAGGGAGACCCAGTACTTC. The encoded protein is CASSLGGARETQYF.